These 6 T cell receptor beta chains were sequenced from one sample in a study of beta chain features in type 1 diabetes. Expressed TCRB transcripts got sequenced, as all isolated RNA was reverse transcribed. The assay was immunoSEQ multiplex PCR, and TCRdb's table has in-frame clones only and misses some. The profile shows under 95,000 clones, under 35% of them singletons. What was sequenced was stem cell memory CD4+ T cells from blood. The source is a woman aged 18-29 years in good health.

The chain recombines TRBV6-5 with TRBJ2-6; D is undetermined. Germline V lookup: CDR1 MNHEY, CDR2 SVGAGI. The CDR3 is 14 residues long. V gave up 5 bases and J gave up 1 base, with 6 bases separating them. CDR3 sequence (DNA): TGTGCCAGCAGTCAGGCGTCTGGGGCCAACGTCCTGACTTTC. Translating gives CASSQASGANVLTF.

The chain employs TRBV5-5 and TRBJ1-1; a weak D match, TRBD1 (6 bases). The CDR3 has 15 amino acids. V lost 4 bases and J 0 bases, leaving 13 bases between the germline ends. Germline V gene lookup returns CDR1 SGHKS and CDR2 YYEKEE (reference sequence). CDR3 loop: CASSQGQTMNTEAFF. As DNA, the CDR3 is TGTGCCAGCAGCCAAGGACAGACCATGAACACTGAAGCTTTCTTT.

This clone was picked up a small number of times. The rearrangement links TRBV18 to TRBJ2-7; 8 bases align to TRBD2. The CDR3 contains 14 residues. Germline-derived CDR1 and CDR2 are KGHSH and LQKENI. J lost 3 bases, V lost 0 bases, and 1 base had no gene match. CDR3 protein: CASSPPSGNYEQYF. DNA for the CDR3: TGTGCCAGCTCACCACCTAGCGGGAACTACGAGCAGTACTTC.

The chain has TRBV14 and TRBJ2-5, with 11 bases matching TRBD2. V lost 4 bases, J lost 5 bases, and 9 bases stayed unmatched. The CDR3 loop spans 16 amino acids. Germline CDR1 SGHDN, CDR2 FVKESK. CDR3 protein: CASSRAGTSGPETQYF. The CDR3 DNA sequence: TGTGCCAGCAGCCGCGCCGGGACTAGCGGTCCGGAGACCCAGTACTTC.

A few counts support this clone. V gene TRBV19 combines with J gene TRBJ2-3; D unresolved. Germline V gene sequence: CDR1 LNHDA, CDR2 SQIVND (reference sequence). V was cut by 4 bases and J by 0 bases, with 8 bases left in between. CDR3 size: 14 residues. The CDR3 nucleotides are TGTGCCAGTAGTACTTGGGCTAGCACAGATACGCAGTATTTT. This encodes CASSTWASTDTQYF. Drawing the rest from reference TRBV19 and TRBJ2-3, the complete variable domain is DGGITQSPKYLFRKEGQNVTLSCEQNLNHDAMYWYRQDPGQGLRLIYYSQIVNDFQKGDIAEGYSVSREKKESFPLTVTSAQKNPTAFYLCASSTWASTDTQYFGPGTRLTVL.

There are a few counts of this clone. This chain links TRBV29-1 with TRBJ2-6; D possibly corresponds to TRBD2 (6 bases). CDR3 length equals 14 residues. Looked up from germline, CDR1 is SQVTM and CDR2 is ANQGSEA. The CDR3 nucleotides are TGCAGTGCGGGGCAGAACTCTGGGGCCAACGTCCTGACTTTC. Its protein is CSAGQNSGANVLTF.